A selection of T cell receptor beta chains follows, all from one sample in a study of T cell repertoires in cytomegalovirus infection. MiXCR was run by TCRdb on the reads, yielding one entry per CDR3 protein. The sample shows under 350,000 distinct CDR3 sequences, 9% to 9.5% of them seen only once. Sequencing used PBMCs. These TCRs come from a human donor in good health (CMV status not recorded). Some clones in this sample may be carry-over from other donors' samples. CDR3s include the opening cysteine and the closing phenylalanine or tryptophan. The D gene is left open where the match is weak. Clone size, where shown, is once, few, many, or a class for clones that have expanded.

. | TRBJ2-2 | many | TRBV7-8 | CASSLGWGAGTGELFF | TGTGCCAGCAGCTTAGGTTGGGGGGCCGGCACCGGGGAGCTGTTTTTT
. | TRBJ2-3 | few | TRBV7-7 | CASSSNFGDTQYF | TGTGCCAGCAGCTCAAACTTCGGTGATACGCAGTATTTT
. | TRBJ2-7 | few | TRBV25-1 | CASSELDSNEQYF | TGTGCCAGCAGTGAGTTAGACAGCAACGAGCAGTACTTC
. | TRBJ2-1 | . | TRBV4-2 | CASSQDSSGEQFF | TGTGCCAGCAGCCAAGATAGCAGTGGTGAGCAGTTCTTC
. | TRBJ1-1 | . | TRBV6-2/TRBV6-3 | CASSYRRGNTEAFF | TGTGCCAGCAGTTATCGGCGGGGGAACACTGAAGCTTTCTTT
. | TRBJ1-1 | many | TRBV6-2/TRBV6-3 | CASSYFPLGQMNTEAFF | TGTGCCAGCAGTTACTTCCCCCTTGGACAGATGAACACTGAAGCTTTCTTT
TRBD2 | TRBJ2-6 | few | TRBV2 | CASSEALRGGVGGANVLTF | TGTGCCAGCAGTGAAGCGCTTCGGGGGGGCGTTGGGGGGGCCAACGTCCTGACTTTC
. | TRBJ1-4 | . | TRBV11-2 | CATSPGTDGNEKLFF | TGTGCCACCTCCCCCGGGACGGATGGTAATGAAAAACTGTTTTTT
TRBD2 | TRBJ2-3 | . | TRBV9 | CASSVGQRGSTDTQYF | TGTGCCAGCAGCGTAGGTCAGCGGGGTTCCACAGATACGCAGTATTTT
. | TRBJ1-3 | many | TRBV7-8 | CASSPKGGSGNTIYF | TGTGCCAGCAGCCCAAAGGGGGGCTCTGGAAACACCATATATTTT
. | TRBJ2-3 | few | TRBV20-1 | CSASGQYTDTQYF | TGCAGTGCTAGCGGTCAGTACACAGATACGCAGTATTTT
TRBD2 | TRBJ2-5 | few | TRBV6-2/TRBV6-3 | CASRLSGGLQETQYF | TGTGCCAGCAGGCTAAGCGGGGGGCTTCAAGAGACCCAGTACTTC
TRBD2 | TRBJ2-1 | . | TRBV4-3 | CASSQEDPRLGSGIRDEQFF | TGCGCCAGCAGCCAAGAAGATCCTCGTCTCGGTAGCGGGATTAGGGATGAGCAGTTCTTC
. | TRBJ2-2 | many | TRBV19 | CASSFLTGELFF | TGTGCCAGTAGTTTCCTCACCGGGGAGCTGTTTTTT
. | TRBJ2-1 | . | TRBV29-1 | CSAGGSQTNEQFF | TGCAGCGCTGGGGGGTCGCAGACAAATGAGCAGTTCTTC
. | TRBJ2-1 | few | TRBV24-1 | CATRLGGRDEQFF | TGTGCCACCAGGCTAGGAGGGAGAGATGAGCAGTTCTTC
. | TRBJ1-5 | few | TRBV29-1 | CSVGEGTLNQPQHF | TGCAGCGTTGGGGAGGGGACTCTCAATCAGCCCCAGCATTTT
. | TRBJ2-3 | many | TRBV7-2 | CASSLTRGDTQYF | TGTGCCAGCAGCCTGACTAGGGGAGATACGCAGTATTTT
TRBD2 | TRBJ2-7 | . | TRBV11-2 | CASSEILAAVEQYF | TGTGCCAGCAGCGAGATACTAGCGGCCGTCGAGCAGTACTTC
. | TRBJ2-3 | many | TRBV7-2 | CASSPRQSSSTDTQYF | TGTGCCAGCAGCCCGCGACAGAGCTCTAGCACAGATACGCAGTATTTT
. | TRBJ2-7 | many | TRBV7-3 | CASSLGHSSYEQYF | TGTGCCAGCAGCTTGGGACATAGCTCCTACGAGCAGTACTTC
TRBD1 | TRBJ1-2 | . | TRBV4-2 | CASSQRQGLANYGYTF | TGTGCCAGCAGCCAACGACAGGGACTCGCAAACTATGGCTACACCTTC
TRBD2 | TRBJ2-3 | . | TRBV12-3/TRBV12-4 | CASSLGGGAGTDTQYF | TGTGCCAGCAGTTTAGGCGGGGGGGCCGGTACAGATACGCAGTATTTT
. | TRBJ1-6 | . | TRBV7-4 | CASSLSGKNSPLHF | TGTGCCAGCAGCTTATCAGGGAAGAATTCACCCCTCCACTTT
TRBD2 | TRBJ2-3 | few | TRBV6-1 | CASSERIAGGLTDTQYF | TGTGCCAGCAGTGAAAGGATTGCGGGGGGCCTCACAGATACGCAGTATTTT
TRBD1 | TRBJ2-7 | many | TRBV7-9 | CASSPTGAYEQYF | TGTGCCAGCAGCCCCACAGGGGCCTACGAGCAGTACTTC
TRBD1 | TRBJ1-2 | . | TRBV12-3/TRBV12-4 | CASSLAGQGNYGYTF | TGTGCCAGCAGTTTGGCGGGACAGGGGAACTATGGCTACACCTTC
TRBD1 | TRBJ1-6 | many | TRBV18 | CASSPAGQVLQPLHF | TGTGCCAGCTCACCTGCCGGACAGGTACTCCAACCCCTCCACTTT
. | TRBJ2-5 | few | TRBV5-1 | CASSLGAEETQYF | TGCGCCAGCAGCTTGGGAGCGGAAGAGACCCAGTACTTC
TRBD2 | TRBJ2-7 | . | TRBV6-2/TRBV6-3 | CASRRSGSTYEQYF | TGTGCCAGCAGACGAAGCGGGAGTACCTACGAGCAGTACTTC
. | TRBJ2-2 | . | TRBV7-6 | CASSSGTPNTNTGELFF | TGTGCCAGCAGCTCCGGGACACCTAACACGAACACCGGGGAGCTGTTTTTT
. | TRBJ2-1 | many | TRBV27 | CASSLPKGEQFF | TGTGCCAGCAGTCTTCCAAAGGGGGAGCAGTTCTTC
. | TRBJ1-6 | few | TRBV7-4 | CASTKADYNSPLHF | TGTGCCAGCACCAAAGCAGACTATAATTCACCCCTCCACTTT
TRBD1 | TRBJ1-3 | . | TRBV9 | CASSATWTGLSGNTIYF | TGTGCCAGCAGCGCGACTTGGACAGGCCTCTCTGGAAACACCATATATTTT
TRBD2 | TRBJ2-1 | few | TRBV7-2 | CASSFTGGYNEQFF | TGTGCCAGCAGCTTCACGGGGGGGTACAATGAGCAGTTCTTC
. | TRBJ2-7 | . | TRBV2 | CASSAPFVYEQYF | TGTGCCAGCAGTGCCCCTTTTGTTTACGAGCAGTACTTC
. | TRBJ1-5 | many | TRBV7-9 | CASSLVGAHNQPQHF | TGTGCCAGCAGCTTAGTCGGAGCACACAATCAGCCCCAGCATTTT
TRBD1 | TRBJ2-1 | . | TRBV28 | CASSLGQGVDEQFF | TGTGCCAGCAGCCTGGGACAGGGGGTCGATGAGCAGTTCTTC
. | TRBJ2-3 | few | TRBV11-2 | CASSLQGGNTQYF | TGTGCCAGCAGCCTACAGGGTGGAAATACGCAGTATTTT
TRBD2 | TRBJ2-6 | many | TRBV7-3 | CASSPNPGGPISGANVLTF | TGTGCCAGCAGCCCAAATCCGGGAGGACCTATCTCTGGGGCCAACGTCCTGACTTTC
. | TRBJ2-3 | . | TRBV19 | CASRGGRERRGTDTQYF | TGTGCCAGTAGGGGTGGACGGGAGAGGAGGGGCACAGATACGCAGTATTTT
. | TRBJ2-6 | . | TRBV5-1 | CASSSNSGANVLTF | TGCGCCAGCAGCTCGAACTCTGGGGCCAACGTCCTGACTTTC
. | TRBJ2-7 | many | TRBV7-8 | CASSLAEAGHRVIEQYF | TGTGCCAGCAGCTTAGCGGAGGCGGGACACCGAGTAATAGAGCAGTACTTC
. | TRBJ2-1 | . | TRBV7-9 | CASSFRDNNEQFF | TGTGCCAGCAGCTTCCGGGACAACAATGAGCAGTTCTTC
. | TRBJ2-1 | . | TRBV25-1 | CASSEYSGRRQFF | TGTGCCAGCAGTGAATATTCGGGGAGAAGGCAGTTCTTC
TRBD1 | TRBJ2-7 | few | TRBV29-1 | CSVARTGGEQYF | TGCAGCGTTGCTCGGACAGGGGGCGAGCAGTACTTC
. | TRBJ2-7 | many | TRBV7-2 | CASSLGPSLGYEQYF | TGTGCCAGCAGCTTAGGGCCGTCCTTAGGCTACGAGCAGTACTTC
. | TRBJ1-1 | many | TRBV5-5 | CASRGDMNTEAFF | TGTGCCAGCAGGGGAGACATGAACACTGAAGCTTTCTTT
. | TRBJ1-2 | many | TRBV7-2 | CASSPLGTVANYGYTF | TGTGCCAGCAGCCCCCTCGGGACGGTAGCTAACTATGGCTACACCTTC
TRBD1 | TRBJ2-7 | . | TRBV4-3 | CASSQWTGPYEQYF | TGCGCCAGCAGCCAATGGACAGGCCCCTACGAGCAGTACTTC
. | TRBJ1-5 | . | TRBV19 | CASRTAGRENQPQHF | TGTGCCAGTAGGACGGCCGGCCGGGAAAATCAGCCCCAGCATTTT
. | TRBJ2-5 | few | TRBV6-2/TRBV6-3 | CASRSGGGQETQYF | TGTGCCAGCAGGAGCGGAGGTGGCCAAGAGACCCAGTACTTC
TRBD1 | TRBJ2-7 | many | TRBV7-2 | CASSTRTGRNEQYF | TGTGCCAGCAGCACACGGACAGGGAGGAACGAGCAGTACTTC
. | TRBJ1-4 | many | TRBV7-2 | CASSGGTNRNEKLFF | TGTGCCAGCAGCGGAGGCACTAACCGGAATGAAAAACTGTTTTTT
. | TRBJ1-2 | few | TRBV3-1 | CASSHRGTGAHYGYTF | TGTGCCAGCAGCCATAGGGGGACTGGCGCGCATTATGGCTACACCTTC
. | TRBJ2-2 | many | TRBV7-2 | CASSSYDANTGELFF | TGTGCCAGCAGCTCTTATGACGCGAACACCGGGGAGCTGTTTTTT
TRBD2 | TRBJ2-5 | few | TRBV5-5 | CASSLVLGPAGGLRTQYF | TGTGCCAGCAGCTTGGTCTTAGGTCCGGCGGGGGGACTCCGGACCCAGTACTTC
. | TRBJ2-2 | . | TRBV7-9 | CASSSGRAGGELFF | TGTGCCAGCAGCTCCGGTAGAGCGGGCGGGGAGCTGTTTTTT
. | TRBJ2-1 | few | TRBV30 | CAWSSGNEQFF | TGTGCCTGGAGTAGCGGAAATGAGCAGTTCTTC